These 19 T cell receptor beta chains originate from one sample sequenced in a study of T-cell memory formation after mild COVID-19 (dated by TCRdb to the early 2020s). Library preparation was by 5' RACE. This sample was sequenced with an Illumina NovaSeq 6000. The public sequencing data were trimmed at Q25 with fastp and processed into clonotypes with MiXCR by TCRdb, which kept only in-frame beta chains. Under each unique CDR3 protein, matching rows form one entry showing the most common genes and DNA. This sample gives about 470,000 distinct CDR3 sequences in total; about 20% of them show up just once. The ten largest clones take up over 9% of the sample. Sample: PBMCs or a T cell subset sorted from them (not recorded which). These receptor sequences come from an adult woman who had mild COVID-19 (a few samples of this study predate the infection). The sample titles of this study are shuffled in the database, so cell type and time point are left out; the donor was told from shared clones.

This clonotype has a handful of counts. V gene TRBV12-3 or TRBV12-4 combines with J gene TRBJ1-2, with D maybe TRBD1 (6 bases). The CDR3 contains 15 residues. The ends were cut back, 3 bases at V and 4 bases at J, with 15 bases in the middle. CDR3 sequence: CASSLGAQGIYGYTF. CDR3 DNA sequence: TGTGCCAGCAGTTTGGGGGCTCAGGGGATCTATGGCTACACCTTC.

In the case of this clonotype: A read error may account for a junction end that differs from germline. The rearrangement joins TRBV4-2 to TRBJ2-7; 9 bases are a match to TRBD1. The germline V gene has CDR1 LGHNA and CDR2 YNFKEQ. The CDR3 is 12 amino acids. The CDR3 coding sequence is TGTGCCAGCAGCCAACTTGGGACAGGGCTGCACTTC. It yields the protein CASSQLGTGLHF.

CDR3 loop: CASRGGGSSYEQYF. In DNA form, the CDR3 reads TGTGCCAGCAGGGGCGGGGGGAGCTCCTACGAGCAGTACTTC. This chain uses TRBV6-5 with TRBJ2-7, with 8 positions matching TRBD2. Germline CDR1 and CDR2: MNHEY and SVGAGI. V was clipped by 6 bases and J by 0 bases; unmatched bases: 4. The CDR3 sequence is 14 residues long.

This clonotype was observed at least ten times. The genes are TRBV6-5 and TRBJ2-2; D ambiguous. Trimming removed 6 bases at V and 1 base at J, with 3 bases between. Per the germline V gene, CDR1 is MNHEY and CDR2 is SVGAGI. The CDR3 extends over 12 amino acids. CDR3 sequence: CASSWNTGELFF. DNA for the CDR3: TGTGCCAGCAGCTGGAACACCGGGGAGCTGTTTTTT.

The V gene is TRBV6-6, the J gene TRBJ2-7; no clear D gene. CDR1 is MNHNY and CDR2 is SVGAGI in the germline V gene (reference sequence). This CDR3 has 17 amino acids. Trimming left V 6 bases short and J 3 bases short, with 24 bases between. CDR3 bases: TGTGCCAGCAGGAGCACAGTTTCACGGGTTTTCGACTACGAGCAGTACTTC. It codes for CASRSTVSRVFDYEQYF.

V usage is TRBV29-1 and J usage is TRBJ2-7; 11 nucleotides align to TRBD2. CDR1 is SQVTM, CDR2 ANQGSEA, per germline. The V and J ends lost 4 bases and 5 bases, in that order; junction bases with no gene match: 16. CDR3 length: 17 amino acids. This CDR3 reads CSVVRLAGGAGSHEQYF. CDR3 DNA sequence: TGCAGCGTTGTGCGGCTAGCGGGAGGTGCCGGCAGCCACGAGCAGTACTTC.

The chain links TRBV13 to TRBJ2-7; D could derive from TRBD1 or TRBD2 (5 bases each). CDR1 PRHDT and CDR2 FYEKMQ come from the germline V gene (reference sequence). V was pared by 4 bases and J by 6 bases, with 13 bases between. The CDR3 extends over 13 amino acids. The CDR3 reads CASSSGPLPEQYF. DNA for the CDR3: TGTGCCAGCAGCTCGGGACCACTCCCCGAGCAGTACTTC.

This clonotype was seen a handful of times. The rearrangement joins TRBV5-5 to TRBJ2-1; 16 nucleotides align to TRBD2. CDR1 and CDR2 (germline): SGHKS, YYEKEE (reference sequence). The CDR3 is 20 amino acids. Trimming at V came to 4 bases and at J to 6 bases, leaving 16 bases not matched to a gene. For the CDR3, the DNA is TGTGCCAGCAGCCCACTGGGACTAGCGGGGGGGCCTGAGGTATCCAATGAGCAGTTCTTC. Translation: CASSPLGLAGGPEVSNEQFF. Looking up the rest from reference TRBV5-5 and TRBJ2-1 gives the full variable domain: DAGVTQSPTHLIKTRGQQVTLRCSPISGHKSVSWYQQVLGQGPQFIFQYYEKEERGRGNFPDRFSARQFPNYSSELNVNALLLGDSALYLCASSPLGLAGGPEVSNEQFFGPGTRLTVL.

This chain joins TRBV5-6 and TRBJ2-3; 13 bases agree with TRBD2. There are 20 residues in the CDR3. CDR1 SGHDT and CDR2 YYEEEE come from the germline V gene. The V segment lost 0 bases and the J segment 0 bases; nucleotides outside the gene matches: 10. This CDR3 is CASSLEVTSGRPFSTDTQYF. DNA for the CDR3: TGTGCCAGCAGCTTGGAGGTGACTAGCGGGAGGCCCTTTAGCACAGATACGCAGTATTTT.

The CDR3 coding sequence is TGTGCCAGCAGTATGACCGGGTATGGCTACACCTTC. It codes for CASSMTGYGYTF. This sequence joins TRBV6-5 and TRBJ1-2, with D uncertain. Trimming took off 5 bases at V and 5 bases at J, with 9 bases between the two ends. The germline CDR1 and CDR2 sequences are MNHEY and SVGAGI. The CDR3 has 12 amino acids.

This clonotype was observed a few times. V gene TRBV6-2 or TRBV6-3 combines with J gene TRBJ2-1; maybe TRBD2 (5 bases). The V and J ends lost 7 bases and 0 bases respectively, with 19 bases between them. This CDR3 is built from 17 residues. Germline V gives CDR1 MNHEY, CDR2 SVGEGT. The CDR3 loop is CASNTLDWRSSYNEQFF. The DNA for the CDR3 is TGTGCCAGCAATACCCTGGACTGGCGGAGCTCCTACAATGAGCAGTTCTTC.

This clonotype has just a few counts. The J gene is TRBJ2-1, the V gene TRBV20-1; 9 positions agree with TRBD2. The CDR3 covers 16 residues. Germline loops: CDR1 DFQATT, CDR2 SNEGSKA (reference sequence). J lost 8 bases, V lost 0 bases, and 11 bases had no gene match. The CDR3 coding sequence is TGCAGTGCTAGAGATGGCCTAGCGGGGTACAGGGATGAGCAGTTCTTC. Amino acid sequence: CSARDGLAGYRDEQFF.

Turning to this clonotype: A read error may account for a junction end that differs from germline. The J gene is TRBJ2-7, the V gene TRBV6-5, with D unclear. This CDR3 is 13 amino acids long. CDR1 is MNHEY, CDR2 SVGAGI, per germline. The CDR3 nucleotides are TGTGCCAGCAGTTACCCAATCTACTACGAGCAGTGCTTC. It yields the protein CASSYPIYYEQCF.

This rearrangement joins TRBV6-5 to TRBJ2-1; 9 bases match TRBD1. The length of the CDR3 is 16 residues. V dropped 7 bases and J dropped 10; count of bases not matched to a gene: 17. CDR1 MNHEY and CDR2 SVGAGI come from the germline V gene. The CDR3 bases are TGTGCCAGCATCGGATCGTCGGACAGGGGCCAGGGAGAGCAGTTCTTC. Residues: CASIGSSDRGQGEQFF.

This sequence joins TRBV18 and TRBJ2-3; D possibly corresponds to TRBD2 (5 bases). The length of the CDR3 is 14 residues. Trimming left V 3 bases short and J 3 bases short, with 10 bases between. Germline values: CDR1 KGHSH, CDR2 LQKENI. Written as DNA, the CDR3 is TGTGCCAGCTCACCGAATACGGGGACAGATACGCAGTATTTT. Encoded protein: CASSPNTGTDTQYF.

J is TRBJ1-1 and V is TRBV12-3 or TRBV12-4; maybe TRBD1 (5 bases). The CDR3 runs to 15 residues. V was cut by 5 bases and J by 0 bases, with 13 bases left in between. This CDR3 is CASSINPRVNTEAFF. The CDR3 DNA reads TGTGCCAGCAGTATCAACCCCAGGGTGAACACTGAAGCTTTCTTT.

This chain uses TRBV4-3 with TRBJ2-2, with 16 bases aligning to TRBD2. The CDR3 is 17 residues long. With V trimmed by 1 base and J by 6 bases, 2 bases remained unmatched. Germline lookup yields CDR1 LGHNA and CDR2 YSLEER. This CDR3 reads CASSQAGLAGGSGELFF. The DNA for the CDR3 is TGCGCCAGCAGCCAAGCGGGACTAGCGGGGGGGTCCGGGGAGCTGTTTTTT.

J is TRBJ2-7 and V is TRBV6-1, with 13 positions matching TRBD2. This CDR3 has 18 residues. CDR1 is MNHNS, CDR2 SASEGT, per germline. The trim removed 2 bases at V and 0 bases at J, leaving 7 bases unmatched. The CDR3 is CASSEWGLAGRSSYEQYF. The DNA for the CDR3 is TGTGCCAGCAGTGAATGGGGACTAGCGGGGCGGAGCTCCTACGAGCAGTACTTC.

This CDR3 is CASSLDPGSTDTQYF. CDR3 sequence (DNA): TGCGCCAGCAGCTTGGATCCAGGCAGCACAGATACGCAGTATTTT. The chain employs TRBV5-1 and TRBJ2-3; no clear D. The germline CDR1 and CDR2 sequences are SGHRS and YFSETQ. CDR3 length: 15 amino acids. V was pared by 0 bases and J by 0 bases, with 8 bases between.